Below, 9 T cell receptor beta chains from the same sample are listed, as sequenced in a study of cytomegalovirus exposure and HLA in healthy donors (dated by TCRdb to about 2017). Library preparation employed the immunoSEQ multiplex PCR assay. For the multiplex PCR, a mixture combining 60 forward primers for TCR Vbeta segments and 13 reverse primers for TCR Jbeta segments was used. The table comes from immuneACCESS by way of TCRdb, which keeps in-frame sequences with V and J called. Part of the clones is missing from these tables; in studies checked, under half for an unresolved V gene and the rest for unknown reasons. The sample table on file contains some 130,000 clones. Over 1.5% of the sample rests with the top ten. The specimen sequenced was PBMCs. The receptors shown here come from a middle-aged woman in good health and CMV-seropositive.

This chain joins TRBV28 and TRBJ1-2, with D unclear. CDR3 length equals 14 residues. V was trimmed by 5 bases and J by 7 bases, leaving 17 bases between them. In germline, CDR1 is MDHEN, CDR2 SYDVKM. The CDR3 loop is CASSPGSPRGGYTF. CDR3 coding DNA: TGTGCCAGCAGTCCTGGGAGCCCTCGGGGTGGCTACACCTTC.

J is TRBJ2-5 and V is TRBV27; 7 nucleotides agree with TRBD1. Germline V gene lookup returns CDR1 MNHEY and CDR2 SMNVEV (reference sequence). This CDR3 is built from 13 residues. With 6 bases clipped from V and 5 bases from J, the junction kept 6 bases outside the gene matches. The CDR3 region has the DNA TGTGCCAGCAGAAGGGGGCGTAAGGAGACCCAGTACTTC. Its translation: CASRRGRKETQYF.

The J gene is TRBJ1-4, the V gene TRBV6-6, with D unresolved. Per the germline V gene, CDR1 is MNHNY and CDR2 is SVGAGI (reference sequence). There are 16 residues in the CDR3. Trimming pared 0 bases from V and 3 bases from J, leaving 11 bases between. The CDR3 here is CASSYSKEGPNEKLFF. CDR3 sequence (DNA): TGTGCCAGCAGTTACTCGAAAGAGGGCCCTAATGAAAAACTGTTTTTT.

The CDR3, as DNA: TGTGCCAGCAGCTTAAATGCACTAGCGGGCGTTAACAATGAGCAGTTCTTC. It codes for CASSLNALAGVNNEQFF. The chain has TRBV7-3 and TRBJ2-1; 9 bases map to TRBD2. Per germline, CDR1 SGHTA and CDR2 FQGTGA. The CDR3 is made up of 17 amino acids. With V trimmed by 1 base and J by 5 bases, 9 bases remained unmatched.

The chain links TRBV5-1 to TRBJ2-1; unclear D gene. V lost 0 bases and J lost 7, with 17 bases in between. The length of the CDR3 is 16 residues. Germline V gives CDR1 SGHRS, CDR2 YFSETQ. Here the CDR3 DNA reads TGCGCCAGCAGCTTGGCGGTCGCGACTCGTACAAATGAGCAGTTCTTC. It codes for CASSLAVATRTNEQFF.

J is TRBJ2-3 and V is TRBV7-3, with D perhaps matching TRBD1 (6 bases). V shed 4 bases and J shed 3 bases, with 11 bases lying between them. The germline CDR1 and CDR2 sequences are SGHTA and FQGTGA. This CDR3 is built from 14 residues. The CDR3: CASSSGGATDTQYF. For the CDR3, the DNA is TGTGCCAGCAGCTCTGGGGGCGCTACAGATACGCAGTATTTT.

The chain joins TRBV27 to TRBJ1-4; D remains ambiguous. Germline values: CDR1 MNHEY, CDR2 SMNVEV (reference sequence). The CDR3 spans 15 residues. V lost 5 bases, J lost 0 bases, and 10 bases lay in between. CDR3 protein: CASSPRLATNEKLFF. The DNA of the CDR3 is TGTGCCAGCAGTCCCAGACTGGCAACTAATGAAAAACTGTTTTTT.

The V call is TRBV7-3, the J call TRBJ2-7, with TRBD2 matching 8 bases. CDR3 length: 15 amino acids. Germline CDR1 SGHTA, CDR2 FQGTGA. Trimming removed 2 bases from V and 6 bases from J; junction bases left unmatched: 9. The CDR3 is CASSLDSSGTFEQYF. In nucleotides, the CDR3 is TGTGCCAGCAGCTTAGATAGTAGCGGGACATTCGAGCAGTACTTC.

The rearrangement joins TRBV5-1 to TRBJ2-3; D ambiguous. The CDR3 contains 12 residues. V was pared by 0 bases and J by 4 bases, with 3 bases between. Germline CDR1 SGHRS, CDR2 YFSETQ. The CDR3 region is CASSLAADTQYF. Here the CDR3 DNA reads TGCGCCAGCAGCTTGGCTGCAGATACGCAGTATTTT. Full variable domain (remainder filled in from reference TRBV5-1 and TRBJ2-3): KAGVTQTPRYLIKTRGQQVTLSCSPISGHRSVSWYQQTPGQGLQFLFEYFSETQRNKGNFPGRFSGRQFSNSRSEMNVSTLELGDSALYLCASSLAADTQYFGPGTRLTVL.